This T cell receptor beta chain emerged from a study of identical twins. Unique molecular identifiers were present on cDNA, and template switching added a universal primer site. TCRdb analysed the 5' RACE reads with MiXCR anew, one entry per CDR3 protein. The table includes nearly 650,000 distinct CDR3 sequences, around 7.5% detected once. Concerning this clonotype itself: Its antigen remains unidentified.

Study outcomes and limitations: The abundant beta clonotypes from cord blood had fewer insertions, and memory repertoires had none of this. Because invariant MAIT and iNKT cells could be present, zero-insertion analyses could be partly confounded. Donors were not followed over many years; analysis was cross-sectional.

Germline CDR1 and CDR2: PRHDT and FYEKMQ (reference sequence). Trimming stripped 5 bases from V and 2 bases from J, with 12 bases between. The CDR3 extends over 15 amino acids. This same sample was also taken into another study, of yellow fever vaccine responses in identical twins.

V is TRBV13 and J is TRBJ2-2; D is unresolved. Input material: PBMCs. This clonotype was sampled from a woman between 18 and 30 years old in good health. The CDR3 region has the DNA TGTGCCAGCAGCGAGGACGGTGGCAACACCGGGGAGCTGTTTTTT. Translation gives CASSEDGGNTGELFF.